This record covers a single TCR beta chain. The target of this receptor is not known. No base-level quality is on record; no much larger clone is a single base apart. Libraries were constructed by 5' RACE. Data came from an Illumina HiSeq 2000. A universal primer binding site was introduced by template switching, and a unique molecular identifier was present in the final cDNA, enabling accurate counting of TCR cDNA molecules. Specific primers in the conserved constant-segment region were used to synthesize first-strand cDNA for the TCR alpha and beta chains. To control for contamination, every cDNA library carried two barcodes: a SMART-Mk sample barcode plus Illumina barcodes. Two successive PCR steps introduced TruSeq adapter sequences along with Illumina sample barcodes. TCR alpha and beta cDNA libraries were sequenced on the Illumina HiSeq platform with custom primers. The source study handled its data this way. Unique molecular identifiers were extracted from raw reads with MiGEC, and CDR3 positions were determined with MiXCR. Recombination models were inferred per individual with the repgenHMM and IGoR tools using an EM algorithm. Shared clonotypes were analyzed with the tcR package in R, and sharing was normalized by the product of cloneset sizes. To study raw recombination free of thymic and clonal selection effects, out-of-frame nonproductive sequences were analyzed. TCRdb reanalyzed the raw reads on its own, using fastp at Q25 for trimming and MiXCR for clone calling, and kept in-frame beta chains. Rows matching on CDR3 protein sequence are summarized as one entry with the most common DNA and genes. None of the V and J calls come from the authors' own analysis; TCRdb made them. Present in this sample are around 500,000 distinct CDR3 sequences, 11% to 15% of which were seen just once. Clones ranked in the top ten supply about 0.53% of the sample.

Only healthy Caucasian donors were included. The twin cohort comprised three pairs of female monozygotic twins, all aged roughly 18 to 29 years. CD4+ and CD8+ T cell populations were isolated with positive isolation kits from Invitrogen. There are 12 amino acids in the CDR3, from cysteine to phenylalanine inclusive. CDR3 DNA only is kept here, 36 bases in frame from base 1. The germline V gene sets CDR1 to SGDLS and CDR2 to YYNGEE. V drops 0 bases and J drops 8 bases, leaving 6 bases in between. This sample was taken from a study of identical twins (TCRdb year 2016). In terms of the full investigation: To test whether fetal clonotypes persist, the study used deep sequencing on TCR alpha and beta repertoires from monozygotic twins, unrelated adults of various ages, and cord blood. To rule out contamination, replicate twin experiments were performed at different times with different library preparation protocols.

Results the study describes overall, beyond this receptor: Recombination models systematically underestimated out-of-frame TCR alpha sharing in monozygotic twins but agreed with sharing between unrelated individuals. Compared with coincidental sharing between unrelated individuals, out-of-frame TCR alpha sequences shared between twins had an excess of sequences with low generation probability. Invariant T cells such as MAIT and iNKT could partly confound zero-insertion analyses, although diverse VJ usage argued against such confounding for most clonotypes. Because the same donors could not be followed over many years, conclusions were based on cross-sectional statistical analysis. Fewer insertions were carried by abundant cord blood beta clonotypes, a similar but weaker trend appeared in young adult naive repertoires, and no such trend appeared in memory repertoires. A weaker excess of twin sharing was found in beta out-of-frame sequences because the signal-to-noise ratio was lowered by fewer shared sequences.

These data were also reused for a study on yellow fever vaccine responses in identical twins. As the second paper documents: The T cell response to vaccination in identical twins was reported by the authors to appear partly convergent and partly personalized. The study precisely tracked vaccine-responding T cell clones in identical twins.

The rearranged segments are TRBV9 and TRBJ2-1; no D gene can be assigned with confidence. The TCR was taken from a woman under 30 in good health. Input material: CD4+ T cells sorted from blood. The DNA sequence is TGTGCCAGCAGCGTAGTGACTCATGAGCAGTTCTTC. Translated, this gives CASSVVTHEQFF.